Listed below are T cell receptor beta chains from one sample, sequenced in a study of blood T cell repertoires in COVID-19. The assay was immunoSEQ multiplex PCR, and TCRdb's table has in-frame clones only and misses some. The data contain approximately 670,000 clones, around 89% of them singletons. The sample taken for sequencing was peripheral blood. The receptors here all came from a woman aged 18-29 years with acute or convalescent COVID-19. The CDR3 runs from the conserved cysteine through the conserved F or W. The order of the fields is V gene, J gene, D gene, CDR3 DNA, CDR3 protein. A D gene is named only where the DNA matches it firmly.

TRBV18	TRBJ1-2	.	TGTGCCAGCTCACCACCGACGGGGACACATGGCTACACCTTC	CASSPPTGTHGYTF
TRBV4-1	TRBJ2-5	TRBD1	TGCGCCAGCAGCAGCTCCCCGGGACAGGGAGGGGAGACCCAGTACTTC	CASSSSPGQGGETQYF
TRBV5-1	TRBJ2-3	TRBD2	TGCGCCAGCAGCTTCGGGGGGGCCAGCACAGATACGCAGTATTTT	CASSFGGASTDTQYF
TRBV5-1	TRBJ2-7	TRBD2	TGCGCCAGCTCCACTAGCGGGGGGACCTCCGAGCAGTACTTC	CASSTSGGTSEQYF
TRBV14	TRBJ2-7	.	TGTGCCAGCAGCCCGCGGGACGTCTCCTACGAGCAGTACTTC	CASSPRDVSYEQYF
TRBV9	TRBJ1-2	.	TGTGCCAGCAGCGTACAGGACAGCCCTAACTATGGCTACACCTTC	CASSVQDSPNYGYTF
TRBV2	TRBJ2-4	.	TGTGCCAGCAGTCCCGCCTACAGTGCCAAAAACATTCAGTACTTC	CASSPAYSAKNIQYF
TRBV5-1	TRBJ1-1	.	TGCGCCAGCAGCTTGGCCGCGGGTTCAGCGGAGGGTAAAGCTTTCTTT	CASSLAAGSAEGKAFF
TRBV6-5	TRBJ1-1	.	TGTGCCAGCAGTCTAACAGGGCCCACTGAAGCTTTCTTT	CASSLTGPTEAFF
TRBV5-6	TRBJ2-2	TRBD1	TGTGCCAGCAGCCAGACAGGGGGCACCGGGGAGCTGTTTTTT	CASSQTGGTGELFF
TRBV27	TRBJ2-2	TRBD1	TGTGCCAGCAGTCCAGACAGGGTGTCCGGGGAGCTGTTTTTT	CASSPDRVSGELFF
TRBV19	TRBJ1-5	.	TGTGCCAGTAGTATGAGGGGGGGTGTTCAGCCCCAGCATTTT	CASSMRGGVQPQHF
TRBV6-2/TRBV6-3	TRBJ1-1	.	TGTGCCAGCAGTTACAAAGGGGTAATGATACGGACTGAAGCTTTCTTT	CASSYKGVMIRTEAFF
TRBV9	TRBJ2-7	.	TGTGCCAGCACCCCAGGAGAGGGAACCCTCTCCTACGAGCAGTACTTC	CASTPGEGTLSYEQYF
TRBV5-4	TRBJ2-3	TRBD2	TGTGCCAGCAGCTTCGATAGCGGGGGCACAGATACGCAGTATTTT	CASSFDSGGTDTQYF
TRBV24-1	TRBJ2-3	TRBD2	TGTGCCACGGGACTAGCGGGGGGGGGCACAGATACGCAGTATTTT	CATGLAGGGTDTQYF
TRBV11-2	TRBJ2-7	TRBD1	TGTGCCAGCAGACAACCGACAGGGCGACTGTTCGACGAGCAGTACTTC	CASRQPTGRLFDEQYF
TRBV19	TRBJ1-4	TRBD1	TGTGCCAGTAGTATACTGGGAGACAGGGGTCGGGAAAAACTGTTTTTT	CASSILGDRGREKLFF